The 32 T cell receptor beta chains given below trace back to one sample, sequenced in a study of lymphopenia after photon versus proton radiotherapy. Sequenced by immunoSEQ multiplex PCR; TCRdb stores in-frame clones only, minus some. Of some 26,000 clones listed, around 81% are singletons. The sequenced sample was peripheral blood, obtained from a patient treated with photon-based radiotherapy. The source is a middle-aged man with gastric cancer.

J is TRBJ2-5 and V is TRBV15, with 7 bases identical to TRBD1. V gave up 5 bases and J gave up 1 base; unmatched junction bases: 4. This CDR3 contains 14 residues. Germline loops: CDR1 LNHNV, CDR2 YYDKDF (reference sequence). The CDR3 coding sequence is TGTGCCACCAGCTCACAGGGGCCCCAAGAGACCCAGTACTTC. Its protein is CATSSQGPQETQYF.

The chain uses TRBV28 and TRBJ2-2, with D possibly matching TRBD1 (5 bases). V lost 5 bases and J 6 bases, leaving 13 bases between the germline ends. Per germline, CDR1 MDHEN and CDR2 SYDVKM. The CDR3 consists of 14 residues. In DNA, the CDR3 is TGTGCCAGCAGTCGCGGAGACAGAGCCGGGGAGCTGTTTTTT. Protein: CASSRGDRAGELFF. Combining the CDR3 with reference TRBV28 and TRBJ2-2 gives the whole variable domain DVKVTQSSRYLVKRTGEKVFLECVQDMDHENMFWYRQDPGLGLRLIYFSYDVKMKEKGDIPEGYSVSREKKERFSLILESASTNQTSMYLCASSRGDRAGELFFGEGSRLTVL.

The gene calls are TRBV19 and TRBJ1-5; D ambiguous. Germline V gene data show CDR1 as LNHDA and CDR2 as SQIVND (reference sequence). The CDR3 consists of 13 residues. Trimming took 3 bases from V and 4 from J, leaving 7 bases between them. DNA for the CDR3: TGTGCCAGTAGTATCCCAGATAATCAGCCCCAGCATTTT. This encodes CASSIPDNQPQHF.

In its sample, this clone was seen a few times. This chain connects TRBV4-3 to TRBJ1-5; D is possibly TRBD1 (5 bases). V shed 0 bases and J shed 3 bases, with 9 bases lying between them. This CDR3 region has 15 residues. Per the germline V gene, CDR1 is LGHNA and CDR2 is YSLEER. The CDR3, as DNA: TGCGCCAGCAGCCAAGATCGACAGTACAATCAGCCCCAGCATTTT. Translated, it gives CASSQDRQYNQPQHF.

This chain joins TRBV7-3 and TRBJ2-2; perhaps D is TRBD1 or TRBD2 (5 bases each). Between the trimmed V and J ends, which lost 0 bases and 5 bases, there was a span of 7 bases. CDR1 is SGHTA and CDR2 is FQGTGA in the germline V gene. CDR3 size: 14 residues. In nucleotides, the CDR3 is TGTGCCAGCAGCTTAACGAGGGGTACCGGGGAGCTGTTTTTT. Its translation: CASSLTRGTGELFF.

The genes are TRBV29-1 and TRBJ1-1; TRBD1 might be the D (6 bases). With 2 bases removed from V and 1 base from J, the gap between germline ends came to 8 bases. Germline CDR1 and CDR2: SQVTM and ANQGSEA. The length of the CDR3 is 13 residues. For the CDR3, the DNA is TGCAGCGTTGAAAGAGGGGGGAACACTGAAGCTTTCTTT. Translating it yields CSVERGGNTEAFF.

V and J are TRBV6-5 and TRBJ2-5; TRBD2 matches at 7 bases. The V and J ends lost 10 bases and 2 bases, in that order; junction bases with no gene match: 4. The CDR3 covers 12 residues. CDR1 and CDR2 (germline): MNHEY, SVGAGI. The CDR3, as DNA: TGTGCCACCCGGGACTATCAAGAGACCCAGTACTTC. It encodes CATRDYQETQYF.

V gene TRBV6-1 combines with J gene TRBJ2-7; D remains ambiguous. The V gene lost 7 bases and the J gene lost 3 bases, with 7 bases spanning the gap. The germline V gene has CDR1 MNHNS and CDR2 SASEGT. The CDR3 extends over 11 amino acids. The CDR3 nucleotides read TGTGCCAGCACAAGTATCTACGAGCAGTACGTC. Translating gives CASTSIYEQYV.

This clone was seen only once. Other DNA sequences in the sample encode the same CDR3. J is TRBJ2-3 and V is TRBV6-1; D gene unclear. Germline assignment: CDR1 MNHNS and CDR2 SASEGT. The V gene lost 8 bases and the J gene lost 6 bases, with 9 bases spanning the gap. CDR3 size: 11 residues. CDR3 region: CASSGSDTQYF. CDR3 DNA sequence: TGTGCCAGCTCGGGCTCGGATACGCAGTATTTT.

The chain couples TRBV15 to TRBJ1-5; D is undetermined. The germline V gene encodes CDR1 LNHNV and CDR2 YYDKDF (reference sequence). Trimming cost V 0 bases and J 4 bases, with 13 bases left between them. This CDR3 is built from 16 residues. CDR3 DNA: TGTGCCACCAGCAGAGATGGATCAGAACTGAATCAGCCCCAGCATTTT. Its protein is CATSRDGSELNQPQHF.

The chain couples TRBV29-1 to TRBJ2-1, with a weak D call TRBD1 (6 bases). V gave up 4 bases and J gave up 6 bases, with 13 bases separating them. The CDR3 covers 13 residues. Germline-derived CDR1 and CDR2 are SQVTM and ANQGSEA. CDR3 DNA: TGCAGCGTTGGGACAGTGGGATTCAATGAGCAGTTCTTC. Its translation: CSVGTVGFNEQFF.

This chain connects TRBV19 to TRBJ2-1; D is tentatively TRBD1 or TRBD2 (5 bases each). Trimming left V 7 bases short and J 3 bases short, with 16 bases between. This CDR3 comprises 15 residues. Germline CDR1 is LNHDA and CDR2 is SQIVND (reference sequence). CDR3 in DNA: TGTGCCAGTACCACCGGCCGGGACGGCTACAATGAGCAGTTCTTC. This translates into CASTTGRDGYNEQFF.

The rearrangement joins TRBV2 to TRBJ1-2; the D gene is possibly TRBD1 (5 bases). V gave up 3 bases and J gave up 2 bases, with 10 bases separating them. The CDR3 spans 14 residues. Germline V gives CDR1 SNHLY, CDR2 FYNNEI. The CDR3 coding sequence is TGTGCCAGCAGTGAGACGACAGTAAACTATGGCTACACCTTC. Translating it yields CASSETTVNYGYTF.

V and J are TRBV27 and TRBJ2-2; unclear D gene. The CDR3 consists of 16 residues. From germline, CDR1 is MNHEY and CDR2 SMNVEV (reference sequence). Trimming cost V 5 bases and J 4 bases, with 17 bases left between them. This chain's CDR3 is CASSPTGSSFTGELFF. The CDR3 bases are TGTGCCAGCAGTCCCACGGGCTCAAGTTTCACCGGGGAGCTGTTTTTT.

This clone is classed as large (0.1 to 1%). This chain connects TRBV6-6 to TRBJ1-2; no reliable D call. Trimming removed 8 bases at V and 0 bases at J, with 10 bases between. The CDR3 totals 13 residues. Germline V CDR1 and CDR2: MNHNY, SVGAGI (reference sequence). CDR3 residues: CASGPESNYGYTF. CDR3 bases: TGTGCCAGCGGACCAGAGTCTAACTATGGCTACACCTTC.

The chain employs TRBV18 and TRBJ1-6; D possibly corresponds to TRBD1 (5 bases). Germline loops: CDR1 KGHSH, CDR2 LQKENI. Trimming removed 4 bases from V and 6 bases from J, with 7 bases in between. The CDR3 runs 13 residues. Written as DNA, the CDR3 is TGTGCCAGCTCACGGGACGGTAATTCACCCCTCCACTTT. Its protein is CASSRDGNSPLHF.

This chain connects TRBV4-3 to TRBJ1-2; possibly TRBD1 for D (5 bases). Germline V gives CDR1 LGHNA, CDR2 YSLEER. CDR3 size: 16 residues. V dropped 0 bases and J dropped 4 bases, with 15 bases sitting between them. As DNA, the CDR3 is TGCGCCAGCAGCCAAGAGGTGGCGACGGGGCCCTATGGCTACACCTTC. Translation gives CASSQEVATGPYGYTF.

This rearrangement joins TRBV5-6 to TRBJ2-7; D may be TRBD2 (6 bases). CDR1 is SGHDT, CDR2 YYEEEE, per germline. V shed 4 bases and J shed 5 bases, with 16 bases lying between them. The CDR3 length is 14 residues. CDR3 DNA: TGTGCCAGCAGCCTACGACTAGTCAACCACGAGCAGTACGTC. Its translation: CASSLRLVNHEQYV.

The chain joins TRBV6-4 to TRBJ2-2; 7 bases are a match to TRBD1. The V and J ends lost 2 bases and 5 bases, in that order; junction bases with no gene match: 5. CDR1 is MRHNA and CDR2 is SNTAGT in the germline V gene. The CDR3 has 15 amino acids. CDR3 sequence (DNA): TGTGCCAGCAGTGACACCAACAGGGGAACCGGGGAGCTGTTTTTT. It translates to CASSDTNRGTGELFF.

The rearrangement uses TRBV5-1 and TRBJ2-1; 10 positions agree with TRBD2. V shed 4 bases, J shed 7 bases, and the junction held 14 bases outside the gene matches. The CDR3 contains 17 residues. Germline-derived CDR1 and CDR2 are SGHRS and YFSETQ. The DNA for the CDR3 is TGCGCCAGCAGCCGACGGACCGGGACTAGCGTACATAATGAGCAGTTCTTC. Translated, it gives CASSRRTGTSVHNEQFF.

This chain uses TRBV10-1 with TRBJ2-2, with D perhaps TRBD1 or TRBD2 (6 bases each). The CDR3 is made up of 13 amino acids. The germline V and J ends were trimmed by 7 bases and 5 bases, with 11 bases remaining between them. CDR1 is WNHNN, CDR2 SYGVQD, per germline (reference sequence). The CDR3 bases are TGCGCCAGCACCGGGGGCGGGACCGGGGAGCTGTTTTTT. It encodes CASTGGGTGELFF.

The CDR3 bases are TGTGCCACCAGCAGAGATTCCTGGGATACGCAGTATTTT. The encoded protein is CATSRDSWDTQYF. The V gene is TRBV15, the J gene TRBJ2-3; no firm D call. CDR1 and CDR2 from the germline V gene are LNHNV and YYDKDF (reference sequence). The CDR3 consists of 13 residues. V lost 0 bases to trimming and J lost 6 bases, with 7 bases between them.

The V and J genes are TRBV27 and TRBJ2-2, with a tentative D call TRBD2 (5 bases). Germline lookup yields CDR1 MNHEY and CDR2 SMNVEV (reference sequence). The CDR3 is 14 amino acids. The V end lost 2 bases, the J end lost 6 bases, and 10 bases lay between the germline ends. The CDR3 loop is CASSLLGGPGELFF. The CDR3 bases are TGTGCCAGCAGTTTACTCGGAGGTCCCGGGGAGCTGTTTTTT.

The chain is built from TRBV4-1 and TRBJ2-7; D remains ambiguous. The CDR3 runs 15 residues. The V end lost 1 base, the J end lost 4 bases, and 14 bases lay between the germline ends. The germline V gene encodes CDR1 MGHRA and CDR2 YSYEKL. DNA for the CDR3: TGCGCCAGCAGCCAAGGCCCAGGCCGTGAATACGAGCAGTACTTC. Amino acid sequence: CASSQGPGREYEQYF.

The V gene is TRBV6-5, the J gene TRBJ1-5, with D perhaps TRBD1 (6 bases). V lost 7 bases and J lost 3, with 16 bases in between. This CDR3 has 15 residues. Germline V CDR1 and CDR2: MNHEY, SVGAGI. This chain's CDR3 is CASTPGQENNQPQHF. The CDR3 nucleotides read TGTGCCAGCACCCCGGGACAAGAAAACAATCAGCCCCAGCATTTT.

V is TRBV7-3 and J is TRBJ2-3, with a possible D match to TRBD1 (6 bases). CDR3 length: 15 amino acids. V lost 5 bases to trimming and J lost 4 bases, with 16 bases between them. The germline CDR1 and CDR2 sequences are SGHTA and FQGTGA. The CDR3, as DNA: TGTGCCAGCAGCCCCACAGGTGGGGGCGCAGATACGCAGTATTTT. Protein: CASSPTGGGADTQYF.

The rearrangement links TRBV7-3 to TRBJ2-3; 8 bases line up with TRBD1. This CDR3 has 16 amino acids. The germline CDR1 and CDR2 sequences are SGHTA and FQGTGA. Losses at the gene ends were 1 base for V and 6 bases for J; bases not matched to a gene: 9. This chain's CDR3 is CASSLNAGGASDTQYF. DNA of the CDR3: TGTGCCAGCAGCTTAAACGCAGGGGGCGCGTCGGATACGCAGTATTTT.

The chain combines TRBV10-3 with TRBJ1-2; D unresolved. The CDR3 totals 11 residues. In germline, CDR1 is ENHRY, CDR2 SYGVKD. Trimming pared 10 bases from V and 8 bases from J, leaving 14 bases between. CDR3 nucleotide sequence: TGTGCCACCCAGAAATATGGAGGCTACACCTTC. Its translation: CATQKYGGYTF.

The chain recombines TRBV30 with TRBJ2-2, with a weak D call TRBD2 (6 bases). The CDR3 loop spans 15 amino acids. Germline CDR1 GTSNPN, CDR2 SVGIG (reference sequence). V was shortened by 2 bases and J by 4 bases, with 14 bases between the two germline ends. DNA of the CDR3: TGTGCCTGGAGTCCGACGGGAGATTTCACCGGGGAGCTGTTTTTT. Translation gives CAWSPTGDFTGELFF.

The chain uses TRBV18 and TRBJ1-2; 7 bases map to TRBD1. The germline V gene has CDR1 KGHSH and CDR2 LQKENI. CDR3 length: 14 residues. Germline trimming cut 5 bases from V and 3 bases from J; bases unmatched to any gene: 6. The CDR3 loop is CASSYIGQDYGYTF. The CDR3 nucleotides read TGTGCCAGCTCATACATCGGACAGGACTATGGCTACACCTTC.

The chain combines TRBV2 with TRBJ2-2; the match to TRBD2 covers 8 bases. The CDR3 is made up of 18 amino acids. The germline CDR1 and CDR2 sequences are SNHLY and FYNNEI. V gave up 1 base and J gave up 9 bases; unmatched junction bases: 16. CDR3 sequence reads: CASSEGPAPGLGLRELFF. The CDR3 nucleotides read TGTGCCAGCAGTGAAGGACCCGCCCCGGGACTAGGTTTACGGGAGCTGTTTTTT.

The rearrangement joins TRBV7-3 to TRBJ1-1; 8 nucleotides agree with TRBD1. The junction had 7 bases not matched to a gene; V was cut back by 5 bases and J by 5 bases. CDR3 size: 14 residues. Germline V gene data show CDR1 as SGHTA and CDR2 as FQGTGA. The CDR3 here is CASSQQGGKTEAFF. The CDR3 DNA reads as TGTGCCAGCAGCCAACAGGGGGGAAAAACTGAAGCTTTCTTT.